This T cell receptor beta chain was recovered during a study of shared clonotypes between healthy human individuals. Clones were read by immunoSEQ multiplex PCR, and TCRdb kept only the in-frame ones, dropping some. The table includes just over 2,000,000 clones, around 96% detected once. Regarding this clone: Its specificity is unknown.

Whole-study findings and limits: Sorted-subset samples were not fully sequenced, rarefaction indicated. Generally, estimated richness proved larger in naive subsets than it did in memory subsets.

CDR3 size: 15 residues. V lost 6 bases and J lost 0; bases outside the gene matches: 5. The germline V gene has CDR1 MDHEN and CDR2 SYDVKM. The naive CD8 fraction comprised CD45RO-negative cells positively selected for CCR7 and excluded terminally differentiated effector memory CD45RA+ cells. The rearrangement uses TRBV28 and TRBJ1-1, with TRBD1 identical over 9 bases. Sample: naive CD8+ T cells sorted from blood. This receptor was identified in a young man in good health. CDR3 amino acids: CASRVRDRVNTEAFF. CDR3 DNA sequence: TGTGCCAGCAGGGTCCGGGACAGGGTGAACACTGAAGCTTTCTTT.